These 29 T cell receptor beta chains share one sample of origin, sequenced in a study of T cells in Graves' hyperthyroidism and ophthalmopathy. It was RNA transcripts that yielded the amplified TCR beta CDR3 regions. In the first-round RT-PCR of the TCR CDR3, the HTBI primer set was used. MiXCR, applied by TCRdb to the multiplex PCR reads, yields one record per CDR3 protein. The repertoire includes about 690,000 distinct CDR3 sequences, around a sixth of them detected once, and around 16% sits in the top ten. Specimen: blood. All receptors derive from a man aged 50-60 years with Graves' hyperthyroidism.

This clonotype was observed a handful of times. The V and J genes are TRBV19 and TRBJ2-5; 7 nucleotides agree with TRBD1. Looked up from germline, CDR1 is LNHDA and CDR2 is SQIVND (reference sequence). The CDR3 consists of 15 residues. V was clipped by 9 bases and J by 3 bases; unmatched bases: 13. The CDR3 region is CASSWGLTGKETQYF. The CDR3 nucleotides are TGTGCCAGCTCTTGGGGGTTGACAGGGAAAGAGACCCAGTACTTC.

This clonotype was recorded many times. The chain couples TRBV10-3 to TRBJ1-5; perhaps TRBD1 as D (6 bases). This CDR3 has 17 amino acids. With 2 bases removed from V and 0 bases from J, the gap between germline ends came to 14 bases. CDR1 is ENHRY, CDR2 SYGVKD, per germline. The CDR3 coding sequence is TGTGCCATCAGTGAGACTGACAGGCGGGATAGCAATCAGCCCCAGCATTTT. Amino acid sequence: CAISETDRRDSNQPQHF.

This clonotype showed up many times. The genes are TRBV3-1 and TRBJ1-2; D unresolved. Germline CDR1 reads LGHDT; CDR2 reads YNNKEL (reference sequence). The CDR3 loop spans 14 amino acids. Trimming stripped 3 bases from V and 7 bases from J, with 15 bases between. The CDR3 protein is CASSHLSSPGGYTF. CDR3 coding DNA: TGTGCCAGCAGCCACCTTTCGAGCCCTGGTGGCTACACCTTC.

This clonotype was counted ten times or more. The rearrangement uses TRBV10-3 and TRBJ2-7; no clear D. CDR1 ENHRY and CDR2 SYGVKD come from the germline V gene. V dropped 5 bases and J dropped 6 bases, with 14 bases sitting between them. The CDR3 has 13 amino acids. The CDR3 protein is CAISNGGSGEQYF. CDR3 nucleotide sequence: TGTGCCATCAGTAATGGCGGTTCTGGCGAGCAGTACTTC.

The table lists this clonotype with many counts. The V and J genes are TRBV28 and TRBJ1-4; D may be TRBD1 (6 bases). Trimming pared 5 bases from V and 3 bases from J, leaving 10 bases between. Germline CDR1 and CDR2: MDHEN and SYDVKM. This CDR3 contains 14 residues. This CDR3 is CASSTGQSNEKLFF. The CDR3 bases are TGTGCCAGCAGTACAGGACAGTCTAATGAAAAACTGTTTTTT.

This clonotype was seen a few times. One end of the junction is discordant with germline, which a read error may explain. This chain connects TRBV6-1 to TRBJ1-6, with a weak D call TRBD1 (6 bases). CDR1 MNHNS and CDR2 SASEGT come from the germline V gene. The CDR3 totals 17 residues. The CDR3 loop is CASSETGKRVYNPPLHF. In DNA form, the CDR3 reads TGTGCCAGCAGTGAAACAGGGAAGAGGGTCTATAATCCACCCCTCCACTTT.

This clonotype was observed a handful of times. This chain links TRBV27 with TRBJ1-2; no clear D gene. This CDR3 has 13 residues. V shed 3 bases and J shed 4 bases, with 9 bases lying between them. Germline CDR1 MNHEY, CDR2 SMNVEV (reference sequence). The CDR3 bases are TGTGCCAGCAGTTTTGAAGGGAGCTATGGCTACACCTTC. This gives the protein CASSFEGSYGYTF.

This clonotype has a count of ten or more. CDR3: CASSTSPNGELFF. DNA for the CDR3: TGTGCCAGCAGCACCTCCCCGAACGGGGAGCTGTTTTTT. The chain combines TRBV7-9 with TRBJ2-2; the D is unclear. In germline, CDR1 is SEHNR, CDR2 FQNEAQ (reference sequence). Trimming pared 5 bases from V and 7 bases from J, leaving 11 bases between. This CDR3 is built from 13 residues.

This chain connects TRBV6-1 to TRBJ2-5; D gene unclear. The CDR3 is 12 residues long. With 6 bases removed from V and 12 bases from J, the gap between germline ends came to 17 bases. Per germline, CDR1 MNHNS and CDR2 SASEGT. The CDR3 DNA follows: TGTGCCAGCAGGTCGCCTGCTGGTGGTAAGTACTTC. This encodes CASRSPAGGKYF.

This clonotype was seen ten or more times. The V call is TRBV9, the J call TRBJ2-7, with 9 bases identical to TRBD1. The V and J ends lost 4 bases and 2 bases, in that order; junction bases with no gene match: 10. Per germline, CDR1 SGDLS and CDR2 YYNGEE. The CDR3 extends over 16 amino acids. CDR3 DNA: TGTGCCAGCAGCTCTAACCGGGACAGGGCTCCCTACGAGCAGTACTTC. Encoded protein: CASSSNRDRAPYEQYF.

This clonotype came up a few times. The V call is TRBV5-6, the J call TRBJ2-7; a weak D match, TRBD2 (6 bases). The germline CDR1 and CDR2 sequences are SGHDT and YYEEEE. V lost 4 bases, J lost 3 bases, and 8 bases lay in between. There are 12 residues in the CDR3. CDR3 sequence (DNA): TGTGCCAGCAGCGGGGACTTCTACGAGCAGTACTTC. Translation: CASSGDFYEQYF.

At least ten counts were recorded for this clonotype. The chain uses TRBV2 and TRBJ2-7; 9 nucleotides line up with TRBD1. With V trimmed by 6 bases and J by 6 bases, 9 bases remained unmatched. The germline V gene has CDR1 SNHLY and CDR2 FYNNEI. This CDR3 has 14 residues. In nucleotides, the CDR3 is TGTGCCAGCAGGGGAGGACAGGGGTCGGGCGAGCAGTACTTC. This encodes CASRGGQGSGEQYF.

This clonotype appeared many times. The chain joins TRBV27 to TRBJ2-7; TRBD1 aligns across 9 bases. The junction had 6 bases not matched to a gene; V was cut back by 2 bases and J by 4 bases. Germline-derived CDR1 and CDR2 are MNHEY and SMNVEV (reference sequence). The CDR3 extends over 15 amino acids. The CDR3 DNA follows: TGTGCCAGCAGTTTAGGACCGGGACAGGGATACGAGCAGTACTTC. It encodes CASSLGPGQGYEQYF.

Only a few counts were recorded for this clonotype. The gene calls are TRBV3-1 and TRBJ1-4, with D possibly being TRBD1 (6 bases). The CDR3 is 18 residues long. The germline gives CDR1 LGHDT, CDR2 YNNKEL (reference sequence). With 0 bases removed from V and 2 bases from J, the gap between germline ends came to 16 bases. The CDR3 coding sequence is TGTGCCAGCAGCCAAGATGACGGGGGCGCTGGGACTAATGAAAAACTGTTTTTT. It translates to CASSQDDGGAGTNEKLFF.

This sequence joins TRBV5-1 and TRBJ2-1, with 10 bases identical to TRBD2. The CDR3 contains 17 residues. The germline gives CDR1 SGHRS, CDR2 YFSETQ. The junction had 8 bases not matched to a gene; V was cut back by 0 bases and J by 5 bases. The CDR3 DNA is TGCGCCAGCAGCTTGGGGTCTAGCGGGGGACCACACAATGAGCAGTTCTTC. It translates to CASSLGSSGGPHNEQFF.

This clonotype was counted ten times or more. V usage is TRBV28 and J usage is TRBJ2-1, with 7 bases lining up with TRBD2. The junction had 9 bases not matched to a gene; V was cut back by 0 bases and J by 7 bases. The CDR3 runs to 16 residues. CDR1 is MDHEN and CDR2 is SYDVKM in the germline V gene. CDR3 region: CASSLWGQGGGNEQFF. The CDR3 DNA reads TGTGCCAGCAGTTTATGGGGGCAAGGCGGGGGAAATGAGCAGTTCTTC.

Comment on this clonotype: At one of its ends the junction is not consistent with the germline gene, which may arise from a read error. This chain links TRBV7-9 with TRBJ2-1, with 11 bases lining up with TRBD2. CDR3 size: 16 residues. CDR1 is SEHNR, CDR2 FQNEAQ, per germline (reference sequence). As DNA, the CDR3 is TGTCCCAGCAGCGGGGGACTAGCGGAAAGCTACAATGAGCAGTTCTTC. Translated, it gives CPSSGGLAESYNEQFF.

This clonotype occurred many times. V and J are TRBV28 and TRBJ1-1; D gene unclear. The CDR3 runs 12 residues. In germline, CDR1 is MDHEN, CDR2 SYDVKM. The V end was cut by 11 bases, the J end by 3 bases, with 13 bases between. CDR3 loop: CAVCRWDTEAFF. CDR3 nucleotide sequence: TGTGCCGTATGCCGGTGGGACACTGAAGCTTTCTTT.

A word on this clonotype: A much larger clone differs from this one at a single base, so this may be a read error. This chain uses TRBV30 with TRBJ2-7; D possibly corresponds to TRBD2 (5 bases). This CDR3 is built from 11 residues. V shed 0 bases and J shed 8 bases, with 8 bases lying between them. Germline V gene data show CDR1 as GTSNPN and CDR2 as SVGIG (reference sequence). The CDR3 region is CAWSVRGKQYF. In DNA, the CDR3 is TGTGCCTGGAGTGTCAGAGGGAAGCAGTACTTC.

This clonotype was seen a single time. V and J are TRBV20-1 and TRBJ2-2; TRBD2 is a possible D gene (6 bases). The CDR3 length is 13 residues. Trimming removed 0 bases from V and 7 bases from J, with 9 bases in between. Germline lookup yields CDR1 DFQATT and CDR2 SNEGSKA (reference sequence). The CDR3 spells CSARERLVGELFF. CDR3 DNA: TGCAGTGCTAGAGAACGACTAGTCGGGGAGCTGTTTTTT.

The rearrangement uses TRBV18 and TRBJ1-2; D ambiguous. The CDR3 loop spans 13 amino acids. With 0 bases removed from V and 9 bases from J, the gap between germline ends came to 11 bases. In germline, CDR1 is KGHSH, CDR2 LQKENI. This CDR3 is CASSPPGRTSYTF. The CDR3 DNA follows: TGTGCCAGCTCACCACCGGGCAGGACGAGCTACACCTTC. Complete variable domain (other parts from reference TRBV18 and TRBJ1-2): NAGVMQNPRHLVRRRGQEARLRCSPMKGHSHVYWYRQLPEEGLKFMVYLQKENIIDESGMPKERFSAEFPKEGPSILRIQQVVRGDSAAYFCASSPPGRTSYTFGSGTRLTVV.

This clonotype was picked up many times. The chain uses TRBV2 and TRBJ1-1, with D unclear. The CDR3 sequence is 14 residues long. CDR1 is SNHLY, CDR2 FYNNEI, per germline. V lost 7 bases and J 5 bases, leaving 17 bases between the germline ends. CDR3 loop: CASKDSWIRTEAFF. CDR3 sequence (DNA): TGTGCCAGCAAGGACTCTTGGATCAGGACTGAAGCTTTCTTT.

The rearrangement links TRBV11-3 to TRBJ1-1; D remains ambiguous. The CDR3 contains 16 residues. Looked up from germline, CDR1 is SGHNT and CDR2 is YENEEA. V was pared by 5 bases and J by 2 bases, with 18 bases between. CDR3: CASSQQRAFGNTEAFF. The CDR3 region has the DNA TGTGCCAGCAGCCAACAAAGGGCGTTTGGAAACACTGAAGCTTTCTTT.

This clonotype was seen more than once but under ten times. Being one base from a much bigger clone, this may be a read error. The chain couples TRBV12-3 or TRBV12-4 to TRBJ2-7, with TRBD2 as a possible D gene (5 bases). The V end lost 5 bases, the J end lost 6 bases, and 17 bases lay between the germline ends. The length of the CDR3 is 14 residues. The CDR3 is CASSLPRDIGEQYF. Here the CDR3 DNA reads TGTGCCAGCAGTCTCCCCCGGGATATCGGCGAGCAGTACTTC.

This clonotype was seen more than once but under ten times. The V call is TRBV7-9, the J call TRBJ2-1; 9 bases match TRBD2. V trimming: 11 bases; J trimming: 0 bases; junction bases outside the gene matches: 20. Germline V gene lookup returns CDR1 SEHNR and CDR2 FQNEAQ (reference sequence). The CDR3 sequence is 19 residues long. The CDR3 protein is CAGVLGGLALESSYNEQFF. CDR3 coding DNA: TGTGCCGGGGTTTTAGGGGGACTAGCTCTAGAAAGCTCCTACAATGAGCAGTTCTTC.

This clonotype occurred many times. V is TRBV9 and J is TRBJ1-2, with D perhaps TRBD1 (6 bases). The germline V and J ends were trimmed by 4 bases and 2 bases, with 18 bases remaining between them. The germline gives CDR1 SGDLS, CDR2 YYNGEE. The CDR3 is 16 amino acids. CDR3 DNA: TGTGCCAGCAGCACCACCCGAAAGGGGGGCAACTATGGCTACACCTTC. It is translated as CASSTTRKGGNYGYTF.

This clonotype appeared many times. The V gene is TRBV19, the J gene TRBJ2-7, with 12 bases lining up with TRBD2. Germline V gives CDR1 LNHDA, CDR2 SQIVND (reference sequence). The CDR3 loop spans 16 amino acids. After removal of 9 bases from V and 2 bases from J, the junction contained 11 bases not matched to a gene. CDR3 nucleotides: TGTGCCAGCCGGAAGACTAGCGGGAGTAGGGCCTACGAGCAGTACTTC. It translates to CASRKTSGSRAYEQYF.

The table lists this clonotype with a few counts. A much larger clone lies a single base off, so this may be a read error. CDR3 residues: CASSRRLQAYEQYF. DNA for the CDR3: TGTGCCAGCAGTCGGAGACTACAAGCCTACGAGCAGTACTTC. The gene calls are TRBV28 and TRBJ2-7, with a possible D match to TRBD2 (5 bases). CDR3 length: 14 residues. Germline V gene sequence: CDR1 MDHEN, CDR2 SYDVKM. Trimming shortened V by 5 bases and J by 2 bases, and 13 bases separated the two germline ends. Looking up the rest from reference TRBV28 and TRBJ2-7 gives the full variable domain: DVKVTQSSRYLVKRTGEKVFLECVQDMDHENMFWYRQDPGLGLRLIYFSYDVKMKEKGDIPEGYSVSREKKERFSLILESASTNQTSMYLCASSRRLQAYEQYFGPGTRLTVT.

The CDR3 DNA reads as TGCAGTGCTAGAGATGGACAGGGTTTCGGTAGGTACGAGCAGTACTTC. It specifies CSARDGQGFGRYEQYF. The gene calls are TRBV20-1 and TRBJ2-7, with TRBD1 matching 8 bases. Trimming cost V 0 bases and J 4 bases; bases outside gene matches: 11. In germline, CDR1 is DFQATT, CDR2 SNEGSKA (reference sequence). CDR3 length equals 16 residues.